The 27 T cell receptor beta chains given below trace back to one sample, sequenced in a study of blood T cell repertoires in COVID-19. Some clones are missing from TCRdb's copy, which holds only in-frame ones; the method was immunoSEQ multiplex PCR. The sample holds 250,000 to 300,000 clones, roughly 90% seen once. Sequencing was done on a sample of peripheral blood. These receptors were collected from a woman aged 30 to 39 with COVID-19, enrolled during active disease.

The J gene is TRBJ1-5, the V gene TRBV5-5; D call uncertain. Trimming removed 4 bases at V and 14 bases at J, with 22 bases between. The CDR3 totals 14 residues. Germline loops: CDR1 SGHKS, CDR2 YYEKEE (reference sequence). As DNA, the CDR3 is TGTGCCAGCAGCACGTTGGGAGTCCGAGGTTCGGAGCATTTT. Its translation: CASSTLGVRGSEHF.

The chain combines TRBV27 with TRBJ1-1; D might be TRBD1 (6 bases). Trimming removed 5 bases from V and 7 bases from J, with 17 bases in between. This CDR3 contains 14 residues. Looked up from germline, CDR1 is MNHEY and CDR2 is SMNVEV (reference sequence). CDR3 in amino acids: CASSANRVGSEAFF. The CDR3 DNA follows: TGTGCCAGCAGTGCAAACAGGGTAGGTAGTGAAGCTTTCTTT.

This chain links TRBV7-9 with TRBJ2-3; 7 positions match TRBD1. Germline CDR1 reads SEHNR; CDR2 reads FQNEAQ (reference sequence). The CDR3 length is 14 residues. Trimming cost V 1 base and J 4 bases; bases outside gene matches: 2. The CDR3 region has the DNA TGTGCCAGCAGCTTAGTAGGGGGCCCAGATACGCAGTATTTT. Residues: CASSLVGGPDTQYF.

This chain joins TRBV30 and TRBJ1-4; 11 bases match TRBD1. The germline V gene encodes CDR1 GTSNPN and CDR2 SVGIG (reference sequence). The length of the CDR3 is 13 residues. J lost 8 bases, V lost 5 bases, and 4 bases had no gene match. CDR3 nucleotides: TGTGCCTGGCAGCGGACAGGGGGCGAAAAACTGTTTTTT. Translated: CAWQRTGGEKLFF.

The chain carries TRBV7-9 and TRBJ1-3, with D perhaps TRBD1 (5 bases). CDR3 length equals 16 residues. V shed 0 bases and J shed 0 bases, with 9 bases lying between them. Germline CDR1 SEHNR, CDR2 FQNEAQ (reference sequence). CDR3 DNA: TGTGCCAGCAGCTTAGCGTCCAGGGACTCTGGAAACACCATATATTTT. Its protein product is CASSLASRDSGNTIYF.

The chain links TRBV3-1 (or the pseudogene TRBV3-2) to TRBJ2-2, with unresolved D. This CDR3 has 15 residues. Trimming stripped 0 bases from V and 4 bases from J, with 9 bases between. Germline CDR1 and CDR2: LGHDT and YNNKEL (reference sequence). The CDR3 nucleotides read TGTGCCAGCAGCCAAGAGGCCAGGCCCACCGGGGAGCTGTTTTTT. Encoded protein: CASSQEARPTGELFF.

This sequence joins TRBV5-1 and TRBJ1-6, with D tentatively TRBD1 (6 bases). Trimming removed 3 bases at V and 2 bases at J, with 9 bases between. The germline gives CDR1 SGHRS, CDR2 YFSETQ. CDR3 length: 15 amino acids. The CDR3 DNA sequence: TGCGCCAGCAGCTCCGGGACAACCTATAATTCACCCCTCCACTTT. Its translation is CASSSGTTYNSPLHF.

The CDR3 DNA reads as TGCGCCAGCAGCCAAGATGGGACAGAGGTTTACACCTTC. Residues: CASSQDGTEVYTF. This chain joins TRBV4-1 and TRBJ1-2; 7 bases are a match to TRBD1. Looked up from germline, CDR1 is MGHRA and CDR2 is YSYEKL. The CDR3 is made up of 13 amino acids. Trimming took 0 bases from V and 11 from J; bases not matched to a gene: 6.

This chain connects TRBV7-9 to TRBJ2-1, with 9 bases aligning to TRBD2. The CDR3 sequence is 15 residues long. V lost 5 bases and J lost 2; bases outside the gene matches: 4. Looked up from germline, CDR1 is SEHNR and CDR2 is FQNEAQ (reference sequence). Here the CDR3 reads CASSLLAGPYNEQFF. For the CDR3, the DNA is TGTGCCAGCAGCCTCCTAGCGGGGCCCTACAATGAGCAGTTCTTC.

This chain joins TRBV7-2 and TRBJ2-3, with 8 bases lining up with TRBD2. The junction had 5 bases not matched to a gene; V was cut back by 0 bases and J by 0 bases. The CDR3 consists of 17 residues. The germline V gene has CDR1 SGHTA and CDR2 FQGNSA. CDR3 region: CASSLAPLAGSTDTQYF. CDR3 in DNA: TGTGCCAGCAGCTTAGCGCCCCTAGCGGGTAGCACAGATACGCAGTATTTT.

Regarding this clone: At the DNA level, this CDR3 is encoded by other sequences in the same sample as well. V and J are TRBV19 and TRBJ1-1; 7 bases line up with TRBD1. V was clipped by 4 bases and J by 3 bases; unmatched bases: 2. The CDR3 spans 13 residues. The germline CDR1 and CDR2 sequences are LNHDA and SQIVND (reference sequence). The CDR3 here is CASSTTGDTEAFF. DNA for the CDR3: TGTGCCAGTAGTACTACAGGGGACACTGAAGCTTTCTTT. Full variable domain (missing parts from reference TRBV19 and TRBJ1-1): DGGITQSPKYLFRKEGQNVTLSCEQNLNHDAMYWYRQDPGQGLRLIYYSQIVNDFQKGDIAEGYSVSREKKESFPLTVTSAQKNPTAFYLCASSTTGDTEAFFGQGTRLTVV.

The V call is TRBV13, the J call TRBJ1-1; D unclear. V lost 8 bases and J lost 10, with 17 bases in between. The CDR3 covers 12 residues. CDR1 and CDR2 from the germline V gene are PRHDT and FYEKMQ (reference sequence). The CDR3: CASERGIEGAFF. CDR3 in DNA: TGTGCCAGCGAACGAGGGATCGAGGGAGCTTTCTTT.

V is TRBV5-1 and J is TRBJ1-1; D gene ambiguous. The CDR3 sequence is 13 residues long. Germline-derived CDR1 and CDR2 are SGHRS and YFSETQ. V was shortened by 0 bases and J by 4 bases, with 7 bases between the two germline ends. CDR3 sequence reads: CASSLERGTEAFF. The CDR3 nucleotides are TGCGCCAGCAGCTTGGAGCGGGGCACTGAAGCTTTCTTT.

The genes are TRBV27 and TRBJ2-1, with TRBD2 identical over 7 bases. The ends lost 6 bases at V and 9 bases at J; junction bases unmatched: 14. The CDR3 length is 15 residues. The germline gives CDR1 MNHEY, CDR2 SMNVEV (reference sequence). The CDR3, as DNA: TGTGCCAGCAGCCCCTTTGGGCGGGAGAGTGGTGAGCAGTTCTTC. Its protein is CASSPFGRESGEQFF.

The chain uses TRBV19 and TRBJ2-7; 8 nucleotides line up with TRBD1. CDR3 size: 15 residues. The germline CDR1 and CDR2 sequences are LNHDA and SQIVND (reference sequence). V trimming: 3 bases; J trimming: 5 bases; junction bases outside the gene matches: 9. The CDR3 bases are TGTGCCAGTAGTATGGTCTGGGGACAGGTTAACGAGCAGTACTTC. Its protein product is CASSMVWGQVNEQYF.

As for this clone: Other DNA sequences in the sample encode the same CDR3. The gene calls are TRBV5-6 and TRBJ2-3, with 10 bases lining up with TRBD2. J gave up 4 bases and V 3 bases, and 2 bases lay outside the gene matches. Germline V gene data show CDR1 as SGHDT and CDR2 as YYEEEE. This CDR3 region has 14 residues. In DNA, the CDR3 is TGTGCCAGCAGCTCTCTAGCGGGAGCAGATACGCAGTATTTT. It translates to CASSSLAGADTQYF.

This clone has just a few counts. The sample carries other DNA sequences with the same CDR3. The chain links TRBV28 to TRBJ2-7; the match to TRBD1 covers 7 bases. Per germline, CDR1 MDHEN and CDR2 SYDVKM. V was pared by 6 bases and J by 2 bases, with 4 bases of the junction left unmatched. The CDR3 is 13 amino acids. CDR3 sequence reads: CASSPTGTYEQYF. The CDR3 region has the DNA TGTGCCAGCAGCCCGACAGGGACCTACGAGCAGTACTTC.

The chain employs TRBV20-1 and TRBJ1-1; D unclear. With 2 bases removed from V and 6 bases from J, the gap between germline ends came to 4 bases. The CDR3 is 10 residues long. Germline V gene data show CDR1 as DFQATT and CDR2 as SNEGSKA (reference sequence). This CDR3 is CSARQSEAFF. The CDR3 DNA follows: TGCAGTGCTAGACAGTCTGAAGCTTTCTTT.

CDR3 region: CASRPDRAYNSPLHF. CDR3 coding DNA: TGTGCCAGCAGACCCGACAGAGCCTATAATTCACCCCTCCACTTT. The chain employs TRBV6-5 and TRBJ1-6, with D maybe TRBD1 (5 bases). This CDR3 comprises 15 residues. CDR1 is MNHEY, CDR2 SVGAGI, per germline. The V gene lost 6 bases and the J gene lost 2 bases, with 11 bases spanning the gap.

The chain links TRBV9 to TRBJ2-2; the match to TRBD1 covers 8 bases. The junction had 2 bases not matched to a gene; V was cut back by 5 bases and J by 5 bases. Per the germline V gene, CDR1 is SGDLS and CDR2 is YYNGEE. The CDR3 length is 13 residues. CDR3 protein: CASRDRETGELFF. The CDR3 DNA follows: TGTGCCAGCAGGGACAGGGAGACCGGGGAGCTGTTTTTT.

The chain is built from TRBV6-2 or TRBV6-3 and TRBJ2-1; D might be TRBD1 (5 bases). The germline V gene has CDR1 MNHEY and CDR2 SVGEGT. The V and J ends lost 4 bases and 4 bases respectively, with 17 bases between them. This CDR3 is built from 16 residues. The CDR3 bases are TGTGCCAGCAGTTCCCCGGCAGCTGGGGCGTACAATGAGCAGTTCTTC. Translating gives CASSSPAAGAYNEQFF.

The sample holds many counts of this clone. The chain couples TRBV27 to TRBJ1-6; D not resolved. The V gene's germline CDR1 is MNHEY and CDR2 SMNVEV (reference sequence). V lost 5 bases and J lost 6, with 11 bases in between. The CDR3 extends over 14 amino acids. CDR3 amino acids: CASSVRGSNSPLHF. As DNA, the CDR3 is TGTGCCAGCAGTGTTCGAGGCTCTAATTCACCCCTCCACTTT.

The CDR3 loop is CASSTNRGLNTEAFF. The CDR3 DNA reads TGCGCCAGCAGCACTAACAGGGGTTTGAACACTGAAGCTTTCTTT. The chain joins TRBV5-1 to TRBJ1-1, with 7 bases aligning to TRBD1. The V gene's germline CDR1 is SGHRS and CDR2 YFSETQ. The CDR3 sequence is 15 residues long. V gave up 4 bases and J gave up 0 bases; unmatched junction bases: 6. The full variable domain, rest sourced from reference TRBV5-1 and TRBJ1-1, is KAGVTQTPRYLIKTRGQQVTLSCSPISGHRSVSWYQQTPGQGLQFLFEYFSETQRNKGNFPGRFSGRQFSNSRSEMNVSTLELGDSALYLCASSTNRGLNTEAFFGQGTRLTVV.

The rearrangement joins TRBV2 to TRBJ2-5; D is possibly TRBD1 (6 bases). This CDR3 comprises 14 residues. V was clipped by 5 bases and J by 3 bases, with 13 bases between them. Looked up from germline, CDR1 is SNHLY and CDR2 is FYNNEI. The CDR3 protein is CASSPDRTEETQYF. CDR3 nucleotides: TGTGCCAGCAGTCCTGACAGGACGGAAGAGACCCAGTACTTC.

The chain uses TRBV6-2 or TRBV6-3 and TRBJ2-3; 10 nucleotides match TRBD2. The CDR3 loop spans 15 amino acids. Trimming removed 3 bases from V and 3 bases from J; junction bases left unmatched: 3. CDR1 is MNHEY and CDR2 is SVGEGT in the germline V gene. The CDR3, as DNA: TGTGCCAGCAGTTATGCGACTAGCGGGACAGATACGCAGTATTTT. Amino acid sequence: CASSYATSGTDTQYF.

The chain links TRBV5-6 to TRBJ1-2; the D is unclear. The germline CDR1 and CDR2 sequences are SGHDT and YYEEEE. The germline V and J ends were trimmed by 0 bases and 2 bases, with 11 bases remaining between them. The length of the CDR3 is 15 residues. DNA for the CDR3: TGTGCCAGCAGCTTGGGCCAGGTCCGGAACTATGGCTACACCTTC. This sequence encodes CASSLGQVRNYGYTF.

This chain's CDR3 is CASSEGRAYSNQPQHF. In nucleotides, the CDR3 is TGTGCCAGCAGTGAAGGGAGGGCATATAGCAATCAGCCCCAGCATTTT. V usage is TRBV6-1 and J usage is TRBJ1-5; D gene uncertain. The V gene's germline CDR1 is MNHNS and CDR2 SASEGT. The CDR3 sequence is 16 residues long. Between the trimmed V and J ends, which lost 1 base and 0 bases, there was a span of 10 bases.